These 4 T cell receptor beta chains originate from one sample sequenced in a study of human T cells and chemical hapten exposure. The time point: patch test 1, 2 weeks after DPC sensitization. The treatment denotes: therapeutic diphenylcyclopropenone sensitization with weekly scalp DPC. MiXCR, applied by TCRdb to the RACE reads, yields one record per CDR3 protein. The sample yields more than 55,000 distinct CDR3 sequences, 9.8% seen once. The sample consisted of whole blood, taken in connection with sensitization to the hapten diphenylcyclopropenone (DPC). The receptors come from a woman aged 40 to 50 with alopecia areata. Some clones in this sample may be carry-over from other donors' samples.

In this sample, this clonotype turned up many times. This chain uses TRBV30 with TRBJ1-6; D is uncertain. V was clipped by 3 bases and J by 7 bases, with 4 bases between them. There are 11 residues in the CDR3. Germline CDR1 GTSNPN, CDR2 SVGIG (reference sequence). CDR3 amino acids: CAWRGNSPLHF. Here the CDR3 DNA reads TGTGCCTGGAGGGGGAATTCACCCCTCCACTTT.

The chain recombines TRBV4-3 with TRBJ2-3, with TRBD2 identical over 7 bases. Germline assignment: CDR1 LGHNA and CDR2 YSLEER. V lost 0 bases, J lost 2 bases, and 8 bases stayed unmatched. The CDR3 loop spans 17 amino acids. DNA for the CDR3: TGCGCCAGCAGCCAAGATAGGGCGGGGGAGATCACAGATACGCAGTATTTT. Protein sequence: CASSQDRAGEITDTQYF.

The table lists this clonotype with many counts. This chain uses TRBV12-3 or TRBV12-4 with TRBJ2-2; 9 positions agree with TRBD1. The CDR3 runs to 17 residues. The junction had 15 bases not matched to a gene; V was cut back by 6 bases and J by 7 bases. CDR3 sequence (DNA): TGTGCCAGCAGCCCCCCCTGGGGACAGGGCTTCGGCGGGGAGCTGTTTTTT. Amino acid sequence: CASSPPWGQGFGGELFF.

This clonotype has at least ten counts. The V call is TRBV7-9, the J call TRBJ1-1; D ambiguous. CDR3 size: 12 residues. V was trimmed by 6 bases and J by 1 base, leaving 6 bases between them. Germline V gene data show CDR1 as SEHNR and CDR2 as FQNEAQ (reference sequence). Written as DNA, the CDR3 is TGTGCCAGCAGTTCGCGGAACACTGAAGCTTTCTTT. It codes for CASSSRNTEAFF.